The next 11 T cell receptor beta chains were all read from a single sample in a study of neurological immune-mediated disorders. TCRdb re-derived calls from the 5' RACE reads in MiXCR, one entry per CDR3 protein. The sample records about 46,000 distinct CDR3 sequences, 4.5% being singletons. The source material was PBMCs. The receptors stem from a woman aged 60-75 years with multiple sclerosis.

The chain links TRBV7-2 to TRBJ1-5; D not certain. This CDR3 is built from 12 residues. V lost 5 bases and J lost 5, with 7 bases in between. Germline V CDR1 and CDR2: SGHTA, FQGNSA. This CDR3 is CASSPAYQPQHF. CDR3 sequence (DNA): TGTGCCAGCAGCCCCGCGTATCAGCCCCAGCATTTT.

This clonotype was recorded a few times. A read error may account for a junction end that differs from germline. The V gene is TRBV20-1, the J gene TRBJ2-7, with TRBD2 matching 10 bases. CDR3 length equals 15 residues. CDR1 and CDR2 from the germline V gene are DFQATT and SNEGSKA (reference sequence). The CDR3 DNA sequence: TGCAGTGCTCGAGGGCTAGCGGGGGACCTATACGGGCAGTACTTC. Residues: CSARGLAGDLYGQYF.

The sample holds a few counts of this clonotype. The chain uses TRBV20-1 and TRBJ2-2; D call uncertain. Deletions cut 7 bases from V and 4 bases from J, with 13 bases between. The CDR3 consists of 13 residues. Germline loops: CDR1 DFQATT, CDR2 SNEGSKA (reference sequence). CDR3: CSVPLAGTGELFF. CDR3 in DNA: TGCAGTGTCCCGTTGGCTGGCACCGGGGAGCTGTTTTTT.

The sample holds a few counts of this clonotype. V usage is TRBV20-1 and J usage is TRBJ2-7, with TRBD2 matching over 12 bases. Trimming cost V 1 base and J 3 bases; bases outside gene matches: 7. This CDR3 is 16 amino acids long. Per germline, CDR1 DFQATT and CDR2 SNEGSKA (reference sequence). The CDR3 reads CSARVTGLAGFYEQYF. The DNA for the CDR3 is TGCAGTGCTAGAGTTACGGGACTAGCGGGTTTCTACGAGCAGTACTTC.

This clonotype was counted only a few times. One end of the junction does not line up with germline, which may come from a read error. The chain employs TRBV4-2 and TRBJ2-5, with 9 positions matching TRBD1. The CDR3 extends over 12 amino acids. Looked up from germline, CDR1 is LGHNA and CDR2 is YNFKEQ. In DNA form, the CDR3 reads TGTGCCAGCAGCCTCACAGGGACAGGGTTAGACTTC. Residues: CASSLTGTGLDF.

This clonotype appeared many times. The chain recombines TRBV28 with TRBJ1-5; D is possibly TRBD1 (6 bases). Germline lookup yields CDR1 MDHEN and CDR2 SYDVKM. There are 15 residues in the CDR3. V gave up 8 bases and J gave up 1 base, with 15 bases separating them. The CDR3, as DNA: TGTGCCAGCCACTTAGGGGGTTTAAGCAATCAGCCCCAGCATTTT. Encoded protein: CASHLGGLSNQPQHF.

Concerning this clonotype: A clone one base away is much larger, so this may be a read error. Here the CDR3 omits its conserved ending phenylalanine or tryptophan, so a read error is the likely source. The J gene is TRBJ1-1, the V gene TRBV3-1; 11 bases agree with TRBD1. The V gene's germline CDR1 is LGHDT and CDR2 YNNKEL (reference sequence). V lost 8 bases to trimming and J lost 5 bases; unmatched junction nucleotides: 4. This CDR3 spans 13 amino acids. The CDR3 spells CASGTGGGTEAFV. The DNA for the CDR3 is TGTGCCAGCGGGACAGGGGGGGGGACTGAAGCTTTCGTT.

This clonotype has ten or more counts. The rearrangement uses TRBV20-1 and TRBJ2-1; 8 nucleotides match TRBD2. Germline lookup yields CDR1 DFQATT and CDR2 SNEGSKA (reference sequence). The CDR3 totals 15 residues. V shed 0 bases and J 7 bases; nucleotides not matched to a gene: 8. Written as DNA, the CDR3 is TGCAGTGCTAGAGATGCGGGGGGATCCCAGAATGAGCAGTTCTTC. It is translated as CSARDAGGSQNEQFF.

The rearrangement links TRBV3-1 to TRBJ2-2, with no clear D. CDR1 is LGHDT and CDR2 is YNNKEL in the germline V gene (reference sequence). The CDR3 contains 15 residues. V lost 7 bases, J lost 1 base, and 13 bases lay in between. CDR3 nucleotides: TGTGCCAGCACCCAGGACGGCGAGAACACCGGGGAGCTGTTTTTT. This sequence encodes CASTQDGENTGELFF.

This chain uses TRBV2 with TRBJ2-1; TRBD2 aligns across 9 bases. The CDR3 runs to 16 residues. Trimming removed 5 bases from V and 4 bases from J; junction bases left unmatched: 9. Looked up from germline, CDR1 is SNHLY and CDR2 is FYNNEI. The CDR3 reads CASSPGGAGGYNEQFF. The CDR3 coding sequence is TGTGCCAGCAGTCCAGGGGGAGCGGGGGGATACAATGAGCAGTTCTTC.

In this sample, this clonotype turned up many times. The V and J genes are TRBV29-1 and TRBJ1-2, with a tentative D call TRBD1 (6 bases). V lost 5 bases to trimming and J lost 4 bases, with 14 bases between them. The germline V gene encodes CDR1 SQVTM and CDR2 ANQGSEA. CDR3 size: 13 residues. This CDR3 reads CSVSPTGSYGYTF. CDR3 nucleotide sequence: TGCAGCGTTTCACCTACAGGGAGCTATGGCTACACCTTC.